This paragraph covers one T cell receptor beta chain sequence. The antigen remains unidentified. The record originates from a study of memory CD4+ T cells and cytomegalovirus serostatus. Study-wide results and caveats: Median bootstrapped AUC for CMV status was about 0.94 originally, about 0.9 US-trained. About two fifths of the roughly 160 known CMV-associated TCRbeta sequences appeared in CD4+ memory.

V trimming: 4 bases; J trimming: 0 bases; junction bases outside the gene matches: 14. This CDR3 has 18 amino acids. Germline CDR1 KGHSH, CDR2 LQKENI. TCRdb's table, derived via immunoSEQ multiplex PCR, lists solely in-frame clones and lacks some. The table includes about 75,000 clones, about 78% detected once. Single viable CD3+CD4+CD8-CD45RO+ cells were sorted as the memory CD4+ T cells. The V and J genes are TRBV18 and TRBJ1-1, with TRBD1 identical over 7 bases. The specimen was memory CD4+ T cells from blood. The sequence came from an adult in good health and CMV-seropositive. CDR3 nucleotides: TGTGCCAGCTCACTCGGACAGGCCTGGGCCACTATGAACACTGAAGCTTTCTTT. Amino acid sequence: CASSLGQAWATMNTEAFF.